The 24 T cell receptor beta chains in this list originate from one sample, sequenced in a study of Graves' ophthalmopathy and Graves' hyperthyroidism. Transcripts of RNA were the source for amplifying TCR beta CDR3 regions. First-round RT-PCR used HTBI primers; second-round multiplex PCR followed. TCRdb used MiXCR to reprocess the multiplex PCR reads, holding one entry per CDR3 protein. The table has over a million distinct CDR3 sequences, about 35% seen once. Sequences were obtained from peripheral blood or thyroid tissue (not recorded which). The receptor source for this set is an adult man with Graves' hyperthyroidism.

This sequence joins TRBV9 and TRBJ2-2; the D gene is possibly TRBD1 (6 bases). Germline loops: CDR1 SGDLS, CDR2 YYNGEE. This CDR3 region has 18 residues. V was clipped by 0 bases and J by 1 base, with 16 bases between them. CDR3 residues: CASSVAPVRGMNTGELFF. The DNA of the CDR3 is TGTGCCAGCAGCGTAGCCCCGGTCAGGGGAATGAACACCGGGGAGCTGTTTTTT. Variable domain in full (rest from reference TRBV9 and TRBJ2-2): DSGVTQTPKHLITATGQRVTLRCSPRSGDLSVYWYQQSLDQGLQFLIQYYNGEERAKGNILERFSAQQFPDLHSELNLSSLELGDSALYFCASSVAPVRGMNTGELFFGEGSRLTVL.

Regarding this clonotype: At one end, the junction sequence differs from germline, possibly due to a read error. The genes are TRBV9 and TRBJ2-7; TRBD1 matches 10 bases. Germline V lookup: CDR1 SGDLS, CDR2 YYNGEE. CDR3 length: 15 amino acids. CDR3 DNA sequence: TGCGCCAGCAGCGTAGGGACAGGGGTGAACTACGAGCAGTACTTC. Translation gives CASSVGTGVNYEQYF.

The table lists this clonotype with many counts. V is TRBV3-1 and J is TRBJ1-6; the match to TRBD1 covers 7 bases. In germline, CDR1 is LGHDT, CDR2 YNNKEL (reference sequence). Germline trimming cut 1 base from V and 8 bases from J; bases unmatched to any gene: 5. This CDR3 contains 15 residues. The chain's CDR3 is CASSQGVQGHSPLHF. CDR3 coding DNA: TGTGCCAGCAGCCAAGGGGTACAGGGGCATTCACCCCTCCACTTT.

Comments on this clonotype: Possible read error: a much larger clone is one base away. No conserved phenylalanine or tryptophan is present at the end of the CDR3, so a read error is the likely explanation. This chain connects TRBV2 to TRBJ2-7; TRBD2 matches at 10 bases. The CDR3 is 16 amino acids. Germline trimming cut 0 bases from V and 2 bases from J; bases unmatched to any gene: 4. The germline V gene encodes CDR1 SNHLY and CDR2 FYNNEI. The CDR3 DNA is TGTGCCAGCAGTGAAGCGCGGACTAGCGGAACCTACGAGCAGTACCTC. It yields the protein CASSEARTSGTYEQYL.

This clonotype has more than one count but fewer than ten. The rearrangement links TRBV6-2 or TRBV6-3 to TRBJ1-1; TRBD1 aligns across 12 bases. The CDR3 loop spans 15 amino acids. V was clipped by 5 bases and J by 5 bases; unmatched bases: 6. Per the germline V gene, CDR1 is MNHEY and CDR2 is SVGEGT. In DNA form, the CDR3 reads TGTGCCAGCAGTGAGGGACAGGGGGCGCTTACTGAAGCTTTCTTT. The encoded protein is CASSEGQGALTEAFF.

This clonotype has just a few counts. The rearrangement links TRBV28 to TRBJ2-6; TRBD1 might be the D (5 bases). Germline-derived CDR1 and CDR2 are MDHEN and SYDVKM. CDR3 length equals 15 residues. V was clipped by 8 bases and J by 4 bases, with 15 bases between them. The CDR3: CASGYRRSGANVLTF. The CDR3, as DNA: TGTGCCAGCGGGTACAGGCGTTCCGGGGCCAACGTCCTGACTTTC.

This clonotype has more than one count but fewer than ten. The rearrangement joins TRBV20-1 to TRBJ2-7; 12 nucleotides agree with TRBD2. Losses at the gene ends were 1 base for V and 3 bases for J; bases not matched to a gene: 10. The CDR3 is 17 amino acids. The germline V gene has CDR1 DFQATT and CDR2 SNEGSKA (reference sequence). CDR3 in amino acids: CSARGTFGLAGIYEQYF. CDR3 DNA sequence: TGCAGTGCTAGAGGGACATTTGGACTAGCGGGGATCTACGAGCAGTACTTC.

As concerns this clonotype: A read error may be the cause here, since a much bigger clone is one base away. The chain uses TRBV30 and TRBJ1-1, with 8 bases identical to TRBD1. Germline CDR1 GTSNPN, CDR2 SVGIG (reference sequence). The V and J ends lost 5 bases and 1 base, in that order; junction bases with no gene match: 3. The CDR3 runs to 13 residues. This CDR3 reads CAWAGTGNTEAFF. CDR3 nucleotides: TGTGCCTGGGCCGGGACAGGGAACACTGAAGCTTTCTTT.

This clonotype was found many times. The gene calls are TRBV29-1 and TRBJ2-5; TRBD2 matches 13 bases. CDR1 and CDR2 from the germline V gene are SQVTM and ANQGSEA. The CDR3 extends over 17 amino acids. Losses at the gene ends were 1 base for V and 5 bases for J; bases not matched to a gene: 10. CDR3 bases: TGCAGCGTTGAAGGGGGGGGACTAGCGGGACCAACGGAGACCCAGTACTTC. As protein: CSVEGGGLAGPTETQYF. Using reference TRBV29-1 and TRBJ2-5 for the parts outside the CDR3, the full variable domain is SAVISQKPSRDICQRGTSLTIQCQVDSQVTMMFWYRQQPGQSLTLIATANQGSEATYESGFVIDKFPISRPNLTFSTLTVSNMSPEDSSIYLCSVEGGGLAGPTETQYFGPGTRLLVL.

This clonotype was picked up many times. The rearrangement links TRBV25-1 to TRBJ1-6; unclear D gene. V lost 4 bases and J lost 7, with 8 bases in between. CDR3 length equals 13 residues. Per germline, CDR1 MGHDK and CDR2 SYGVNS. The CDR3 DNA sequence: TGTGCCAGCAGTGCTATAAAGAATTCACCCCTCCACTTT. It encodes CASSAIKNSPLHF.

This clonotype was picked up a small number of times. The chain carries TRBV6-6 and TRBJ2-7; D might be TRBD2 (6 bases). V was shortened by 2 bases and J by 3 bases, with 20 bases between the two germline ends. The CDR3 runs 17 residues. The germline V gene has CDR1 MNHNY and CDR2 SVGAGI (reference sequence). CDR3: CASSYPGAGPLYYEQYF. As DNA, the CDR3 is TGTGCCAGCAGTTACCCGGGCGCGGGGCCCCTATACTACGAGCAGTACTTC.

In its sample, this clonotype was seen many times. The chain joins TRBV7-9 to TRBJ2-7; TRBD1 aligns across 11 bases. J was trimmed by 1 base and V by 0 bases; bases with no gene match: 2. Germline V gene sequence: CDR1 SEHNR, CDR2 FQNEAQ (reference sequence). The CDR3 is made up of 16 amino acids. The CDR3 spells CASSLAGTGGSYEQYF. CDR3 DNA sequence: TGTGCCAGCAGCTTAGCGGGGACAGGGGGTTCCTACGAGCAGTACTTC.

J is TRBJ2-7 and V is TRBV11-1; unclear D gene. The germline V gene has CDR1 SGHAT and CDR2 FQDESV (reference sequence). V was pared by 3 bases and J by 5 bases, with 11 bases between. The CDR3 has 13 residues. DNA of the CDR3: TGTGCCAGCAGCTTTCCTGGGTCTGACGAGCAGTACTTC. It yields the protein CASSFPGSDEQYF.

At least ten counts were recorded for this clonotype. V gene TRBV7-6 combines with J gene TRBJ2-5, with 12 bases identical to TRBD2. Trimming took 5 bases from V and 0 from J; bases not matched to a gene: 10. CDR1 SGHVS and CDR2 FNYEAQ come from the germline V gene. There are 18 residues in the CDR3. The DNA of the CDR3 is TGTGCCAGCAGCGCACTAGCGGGAGGTCCCCTTTACCAAGAGACCCAGTACTTC. Its translation is CASSALAGGPLYQETQYF.

This clonotype has a count of ten or more. The chain employs TRBV5-1 and TRBJ1-2; 9 bases align to TRBD1. From germline, CDR1 is SGHRS and CDR2 YFSETQ. The CDR3 spans 14 residues. Trimming cost V 3 bases and J 6 bases; bases outside gene matches: 6. CDR3 bases: TGCGCCAGCAGCTCGGACAGGGGCTCCGATGGCTACACCTTC. It encodes CASSSDRGSDGYTF. The full variable domain, with the rest looked up from reference TRBV5-1 and TRBJ1-2, is KAGVTQTPRYLIKTRGQQVTLSCSPISGHRSVSWYQQTPGQGLQFLFEYFSETQRNKGNFPGRFSGRQFSNSRSEMNVSTLELGDSALYLCASSSDRGSDGYTFGSGTRLTVV.

This clonotype was detected ten times or more. The V call is TRBV10-3, the J call TRBJ1-5, with unresolved D. Germline V gives CDR1 ENHRY, CDR2 SYGVKD. The CDR3 loop spans 12 amino acids. Trimming removed 3 bases at V and 4 bases at J, with 4 bases between. The chain's CDR3 is CAISEANQPQHF. The DNA of the CDR3 is TGTGCCATCAGTGAAGCAAATCAGCCCCAGCATTTT.

This clonotype was seen repeatedly, ten times or more. J is TRBJ2-7 and V is TRBV10-3; possibly TRBD1 for D (5 bases). The CDR3 spans 14 residues. Germline V gene sequence: CDR1 ENHRY, CDR2 SYGVKD. The germline V and J ends were trimmed by 0 bases and 1 base, with 7 bases remaining between them. In nucleotides, the CDR3 is TGTGCCATCAGTGAGTCCAGGGCATCCTACGAGCAGTACTTC. Encoded protein: CAISESRASYEQYF.

This chain joins TRBV6-6 and TRBJ1-4, with TRBD1 identical over 7 bases. The CDR3 loop spans 12 amino acids. CDR1 MNHNY and CDR2 SVGAGI come from the germline V gene (reference sequence). The V and J ends lost 8 bases and 8 bases, in that order; junction bases with no gene match: 5. CDR3 sequence reads: CASEGGEEKLFF. The CDR3 nucleotides read TGTGCCAGCGAAGGGGGCGAAGAAAAACTGTTTTTT.

V gene TRBV29-1 combines with J gene TRBJ1-2; 9 bases align to TRBD1. This CDR3 has 11 residues. The germline V gene encodes CDR1 SQVTM and CDR2 ANQGSEA. With 4 bases clipped from V and 7 bases from J, the junction kept 1 base outside the gene matches. The CDR3 DNA reads as TGCAGCGTTGGGACAGGGGTTGGCTACACCTTC. Its protein is CSVGTGVGYTF.

This clonotype was recorded many times. This chain links TRBV4-3 with TRBJ2-7; 7 bases align to TRBD2. This CDR3 region has 14 residues. Trimming removed 1 base from V and 3 bases from J; junction bases left unmatched: 3. Germline CDR1 is LGHNA and CDR2 is YSLEER. CDR3 region: CASSQAGGNYEQYF. DNA of the CDR3: TGCGCCAGCAGCCAAGCGGGGGGAAACTACGAGCAGTACTTC.

This chain joins TRBV9 and TRBJ2-6; unclear D gene. Germline values: CDR1 SGDLS, CDR2 YYNGEE. V shed 0 bases and J shed 0 bases, with 10 bases lying between them. The CDR3 extends over 17 amino acids. CDR3 nucleotides: TGTGCCAGCAGCGTAGAGTTTGGGGACTCTGGGGCCAACGTCCTGACTTTC. Its protein product is CASSVEFGDSGANVLTF.

This chain links TRBV19 with TRBJ1-2, with 8 bases fitting TRBD1. This CDR3 spans 13 amino acids. Germline-derived CDR1 and CDR2 are LNHDA and SQIVND (reference sequence). V dropped 3 bases and J dropped 8; count of bases not matched to a gene: 5. CDR3 nucleotide sequence: TGTGCCAGTAGTATCTCAGGGGGCGCGGGCTACACCTTC. Translated: CASSISGGAGYTF.

This clonotype came up once. The chain links TRBV7-8 to TRBJ2-6; D remains ambiguous. V shed 5 bases and J shed 0 bases, with 11 bases lying between them. CDR1 is SGHVS and CDR2 is FQNEAQ in the germline V gene. CDR3 length equals 16 residues. This CDR3 is CASSPQEISGANVLTF. For the CDR3, the DNA is TGTGCCAGCAGCCCCCAGGAGATCTCTGGGGCCAACGTCCTGACTTTC.

This clonotype was observed at least ten times. This chain connects TRBV10-3 to TRBJ2-7, with D perhaps TRBD2 (5 bases). CDR1 is ENHRY, CDR2 SYGVKD, per germline. The CDR3 runs 15 residues. Trimming left V 10 bases short and J 3 bases short, with 22 bases between. CDR3 protein: CATTLSSPAGYEQYF. CDR3 coding DNA: TGTGCCACCACTCTTTCATCCCCGGCGGGCTACGAGCAGTACTTC.